One and the same sample provided the 14 T cell receptor beta chains below, sequenced in a study of tumor-infiltrating lymphocytes in oesophageal squamous cell carcinoma. TCRdb passed the PCR reads through MiXCR, listing each CDR3 protein once. The table records 15,000 to 20,000 distinct CDR3 sequences, 35% to 50% of them present only once. Specimen: normal esophageal tissue next to the tumor. These receptors were obtained from a male donor with esophageal squamous cell carcinoma.

This rearrangement joins TRBV7-3 to TRBJ2-3; 7 bases are a match to TRBD1. Per the germline V gene, CDR1 is SGHTA and CDR2 is FQGTGA. The CDR3 consists of 14 residues. The junction had 4 bases not matched to a gene; V was cut back by 2 bases and J by 5 bases. The CDR3 protein is CASSLEGAIDTQYF. The CDR3 bases are TGTGCCAGCAGCTTAGAGGGGGCGATAGATACGCAGTATTTT.

This clonotype came up many times. Since a much larger clone is just one base distant, this may be a read error. The rearrangement joins TRBV7-2 to TRBJ2-7; D assignment may be TRBD1 or TRBD2 (5 bases each). Per germline, CDR1 SGHTA and CDR2 FQGNSA. With 3 bases removed from V and 7 bases from J, the gap between germline ends came to 16 bases. The CDR3 contains 14 residues. This CDR3 is CASSFRDQNDEQYF. The CDR3 nucleotides read TGTGCCAGCAGCTTCCGGGACCAAAACGATGAGCAGTACTTC.

The chain combines TRBV5-1 with TRBJ2-3; 7 bases are shared with TRBD2. There are 17 residues in the CDR3. Germline V CDR1 and CDR2: SGHRS, YFSETQ. V was pared by 4 bases and J by 3 bases, with 14 bases of the junction left unmatched. The CDR3 region is CASSVIPGLLTTDTQYF. The CDR3, as DNA: TGCGCCAGCAGCGTCATACCGGGACTACTGACAACAGATACGCAGTATTTT.

This rearrangement joins TRBV24-1 to TRBJ2-1; D is possibly TRBD1 (7 bases). There are 15 residues in the CDR3. V lost 5 bases, J lost 7 bases, and 17 bases lay in between. Germline V gene data show CDR1 as KGHDR and CDR2 as SFDVKD. CDR3 loop: CATSAGDSTLNEQFF. The CDR3 DNA follows: TGTGCCACCAGTGCGGGGGACAGTACCCTAAATGAGCAGTTCTTC.

This clonotype is medium-sized. The chain carries TRBV7-2 and TRBJ1-2; 7 bases map to TRBD1. V was pared by 5 bases and J by 6 bases, with 15 bases of the junction left unmatched. Per germline, CDR1 SGHTA and CDR2 FQGNSA. The CDR3 extends over 16 amino acids. The CDR3 DNA reads as TGTGCCAGCAGCCTCCGAAGCCGGGACAGCGGACATGGCTACACCTTC. Residues: CASSLRSRDSGHGYTF.

The J gene is TRBJ2-5, the V gene TRBV10-3; D unresolved. Trimming shortened V by 2 bases and J by 2 bases, and 9 bases separated the two germline ends. The CDR3 runs to 14 residues. Germline CDR1 reads ENHRY; CDR2 reads SYGVKD. The CDR3, as DNA: TGTGCCATCAGTGAGGTCCGGGCTCAAGAGACCCAGTACTTC. This codes for CAISEVRAQETQYF.

At least ten counts were recorded for this clonotype. The chain links TRBV12-3 or TRBV12-4 to TRBJ2-7; TRBD1 is a possible D gene (6 bases). The CDR3 spans 14 residues. The V end was cut by 1 base, the J end by 6 bases, with 13 bases between. CDR3 in amino acids: CASSLGGPRGEQYF. The DNA for the CDR3 is TGTGCCAGCAGTTTAGGGGGGCCGAGGGGCGAGCAGTACTTC.

The CDR3 loop is CASSYEFSRWSSYEQYF. CDR3 in DNA: TGTGCCAGCAGTTATGAGTTCTCGCGGTGGAGCTCCTACGAGCAGTACTTC. J is TRBJ2-7 and V is TRBV6-6; no clear D gene. The CDR3 sequence is 17 residues long. Trimming stripped 3 bases from V and 0 bases from J, with 18 bases between. Germline V lookup: CDR1 MNHNY, CDR2 SVGAGI (reference sequence).

The chain uses TRBV11-3 and TRBJ2-3, with 8 bases aligning to TRBD2. This CDR3 has 15 residues. V was clipped by 5 bases and J by 0 bases; unmatched bases: 4. The germline gives CDR1 SGHNT, CDR2 YENEEA. The CDR3 protein is CASSSSGISTDTQYF. The CDR3 coding sequence is TGTGCCAGCAGCAGTAGCGGGATTAGCACAGATACGCAGTATTTT. Full variable domain (remainder filled in from reference TRBV11-3 and TRBJ2-3): EAGVVQSPRYKIIEKKQPVAFWCNPISGHNTLYWYLQNLGQGPELLIRYENEEAVDDSQLPKDRFSAERLKGVDSTLKIQPAELGDSAVYLCASSSSGISTDTQYFGPGTRLTVL.

The chain couples TRBV11-1 to TRBJ2-1, with 10 bases fitting TRBD2. This CDR3 contains 16 residues. Germline CDR1 and CDR2: SGHAT and FQDESV (reference sequence). Trimming removed 5 bases from V and 5 bases from J; junction bases left unmatched: 9. The CDR3 nucleotides are TGTGCCAGCAGCCGGGGGGTAGCGGGGGGCAACAATGAGCAGTTCTTC. This gives the protein CASSRGVAGGNNEQFF.

The chain uses TRBV5-4 and TRBJ2-4; no firm D call. The J call is doubtful: the DNA matches TRBJ2-7 better. Looked up from germline, CDR1 is SGHNT and CDR2 is YYREEE (reference sequence). This CDR3 is 15 amino acids long. The CDR3 loop is CASSVRPWAGYEQYF. CDR3 DNA: TGTGCCAGCAGCGTGCGTCCTTGGGCCGGCTACGAGCAGTACTTC.

Ten or more counts support this clonotype. Since a much larger clone is just one base distant, this may be a read error. This chain connects TRBV7-2 to TRBJ2-1; the D is unclear. Matching the DNA end better, TRBJ2-7 makes the J call doubtful. Germline V gene sequence: CDR1 SGHTA, CDR2 FQGNSA. The length of the CDR3 is 13 residues. CDR3 nucleotides: TGTGCCAGCGGCGTGAGCTCCTACAATGAGCAGTACTTC. It codes for CASGVSSYNEQYF.

This clonotype came up many times. The V gene is TRBV6-2 or TRBV6-3, the J gene TRBJ1-5, with 8 bases matching TRBD1. Germline-derived CDR1 and CDR2 are MNHEY and SVGEGT. V trimming: 8 bases; J trimming: 5 bases; junction bases outside the gene matches: 5. This CDR3 spans 13 amino acids. The CDR3 sequence: CASGQGIHQPQHF. CDR3 bases: TGTGCCAGCGGACAGGGAATTCATCAGCCCCAGCATTTT.

This clonotype was picked up many times. V usage is TRBV10-3 and J usage is TRBJ2-7; D tentatively reads TRBD1 or TRBD2 (5 bases each). Germline values: CDR1 ENHRY, CDR2 SYGVKD. The CDR3 runs to 14 residues. The V and J ends lost 6 bases and 2 bases respectively, with 14 bases between them. In DNA form, the CDR3 reads TGTGCCATCAGGGTGGGGCAGGGAGCCTACGAGCAGTACTTC. As protein: CAIRVGQGAYEQYF.